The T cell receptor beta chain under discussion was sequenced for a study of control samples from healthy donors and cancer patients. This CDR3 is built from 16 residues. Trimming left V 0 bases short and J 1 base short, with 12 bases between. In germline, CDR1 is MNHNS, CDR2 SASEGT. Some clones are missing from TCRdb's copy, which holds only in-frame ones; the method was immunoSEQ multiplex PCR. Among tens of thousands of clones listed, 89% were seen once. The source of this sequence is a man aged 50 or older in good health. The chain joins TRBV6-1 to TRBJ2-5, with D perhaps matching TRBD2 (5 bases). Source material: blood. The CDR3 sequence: CASSEATALGQETQYF. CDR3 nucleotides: TGTGCCAGCAGTGAAGCAACCGCACTAGGCCAAGAGACCCAGTACTTC.